The 30 T cell receptor beta chains reported below all come from one sample, sequenced in a study of blood T cell repertoires in COVID-19. The method was immunoSEQ multiplex PCR; TCRdb's version includes in-frame clones alone and lacks a portion of them. Here the sample spans hundreds of thousands of clones, around 80% being singletons. Specimen: PBMCs or T cells enriched from blood (not recorded which). The receptors were sampled from a man under 40 with acute COVID-19.

The chain carries TRBV25-1 and TRBJ1-1; TRBD1 aligns across 8 bases. The CDR3 is made up of 15 amino acids. V was clipped by 5 bases and J by 5 bases; unmatched bases: 10. Germline loops: CDR1 MGHDK, CDR2 SYGVNS. The CDR3: CASSSAGGVWTEAFF. For the CDR3, the DNA is TGTGCCAGCAGTTCCGCAGGGGGCGTTTGGACTGAAGCTTTCTTT.

The chain combines TRBV27 with TRBJ1-2; no definite D call. Per the germline V gene, CDR1 is MNHEY and CDR2 is SMNVEV (reference sequence). Trimming removed 3 bases from V and 0 bases from J, with 8 bases in between. The CDR3 is 14 residues long. This CDR3 reads CASSFTRTNYGYTF. DNA of the CDR3: TGTGCCAGCAGTTTTACTAGGACTAACTATGGCTACACCTTC.

The gene calls are TRBV12-3 or TRBV12-4 and TRBJ2-5; 9 bases fit TRBD1. The CDR3 runs to 13 residues. The V segment lost 3 bases and the J segment 10 bases; nucleotides outside the gene matches: 6. The CDR3 nucleotides are TGTGCCAGCAGTTTTAATGGACAGGGGTACCAGTACTTC. Amino acid sequence: CASSFNGQGYQYF.

V gene TRBV6-5 combines with J gene TRBJ1-5; D may be TRBD1 (5 bases). The CDR3 length is 14 residues. V shed 7 bases and J shed 9 bases, with 19 bases lying between them. Germline V gene data show CDR1 as MNHEY and CDR2 as SVGAGI. The CDR3 protein is CASTGYGALGPQHF. The CDR3 DNA reads as TGTGCCAGCACCGGATATGGGGCGTTGGGGCCCCAGCATTTT.

This rearrangement joins TRBV14 to TRBJ2-5, with D possibly TRBD1 on 6 matching bases. The V gene's germline CDR1 is SGHDN and CDR2 FVKESK. The CDR3 has 15 amino acids. Trimming cost V 6 bases and J 5 bases, with 19 bases left between them. The CDR3 nucleotides read TGTGCCAGCAGACTAAAACCACAGGGTCGGGAGACCCAGTACTTC. Its protein product is CASRLKPQGRETQYF.

This chain joins TRBV5-6 and TRBJ2-1; a possible D gene is TRBD1 (5 bases). The CDR3 extends over 16 amino acids. CDR1 is SGHDT, CDR2 YYEEEE, per germline. V gave up 2 bases and J gave up 3 bases, with 15 bases separating them. CDR3 sequence: CASSFTTETSYNEQFF. CDR3 DNA sequence: TGTGCCAGCAGCTTTACGACAGAAACCAGCTACAATGAGCAGTTCTTC.

Concerning this clone: Other DNA sequences in this specimen translate into the identical CDR3. V and J are TRBV3-1 (or the pseudogene TRBV3-2) and TRBJ1-1, with D possibly matching TRBD1 (5 bases). The CDR3 totals 15 residues. Germline CDR1 and CDR2: LGHDT and YNNKEL (reference sequence). The V end lost 3 bases, the J end lost 0 bases, and 11 bases lay between the germline ends. This chain's CDR3 is CASSQGQVLNTEAFF. The CDR3 nucleotides read TGTGCCAGCAGCCAGGGGCAGGTCTTGAACACTGAAGCTTTCTTT.

This chain uses TRBV12-3 or TRBV12-4 with TRBJ1-2; possibly TRBD1 for D (5 bases). V was pared by 2 bases and J by 4 bases, with 8 bases between. This CDR3 is 13 amino acids long. As DNA, the CDR3 is TGTGCCAGCAGTTTAACCGACAGCTATGGCTACACCTTC. The encoded protein is CASSLTDSYGYTF.

J is TRBJ2-2 and V is TRBV18; 7 bases match TRBD1. The CDR3 runs 16 residues. V shed 4 bases, J shed 0 bases, and the junction held 5 bases outside the gene matches. CDR1 is KGHSH, CDR2 LQKENI, per germline. This CDR3 reads CASSRDTGANTGELFF. The CDR3 region has the DNA TGTGCCAGCTCACGGGATACAGGGGCGAACACCGGGGAGCTGTTTTTT. Filled out from reference TRBV18 and TRBJ2-2, the complete variable domain reads NAGVMQNPRHLVRRRGQEARLRCSPMKGHSHVYWYRQLPEEGLKFMVYLQKENIIDESGMPKERFSAEFPKEGPSILRIQQVVRGDSAAYFCASSRDTGANTGELFFGEGSRLTVL.

The CDR3 region is CASSPYGGGNSPLHF. The CDR3 nucleotides are TGTGCCAGCAGTCCCTATGGGGGGGGTAATTCACCCCTCCACTTT. The chain recombines TRBV27 with TRBJ1-6; TRBD1 might be the D (5 bases). Germline loops: CDR1 MNHEY, CDR2 SMNVEV (reference sequence). V was clipped by 5 bases and J by 6 bases, with 14 bases between them. The CDR3 runs 15 residues.

The chain carries TRBV3-1 (or the pseudogene TRBV3-2) and TRBJ1-4; perhaps TRBD1 as D (5 bases). This CDR3 region has 16 residues. Trimming stripped 8 bases from V and 0 bases from J, with 16 bases between. From germline, CDR1 is LGHDT and CDR2 YNNKEL (reference sequence). CDR3 DNA: TGTGCCAGCGGTCTCAGGGCGGGGGCAACTAATGAAAAACTGTTTTTT. Its translation: CASGLRAGATNEKLFF.

In regard to this clone: At one boundary the junction diverges from the germline segment, which might be a read error. The V call is TRBV5-1, the J call TRBJ2-1; D is possibly TRBD2 (6 bases). Germline V gene data show CDR1 as SGHRS and CDR2 as YFSETQ. CDR3 length: 14 amino acids. The CDR3 DNA follows: TGTGCCAGCAGCTTGACTACGGGAGTAGATGAGCAGTTCTTC. This codes for CASSLTTGVDEQFF.

This chain uses TRBV4-3 with TRBJ1-2; 7 positions match TRBD1. This CDR3 region has 17 residues. Germline CDR1 reads LGHNA; CDR2 reads YSLEER. V trimming: 3 bases; J trimming: 6 bases; junction bases outside the gene matches: 16. The chain's CDR3 is CASSQSRLGTVTDGYTF. The CDR3 region has the DNA TGCGCCAGCAGCCAGTCCCGATTAGGGACAGTGACCGATGGCTACACCTTC.

The chain is built from TRBV19 and TRBJ1-2; D is perhaps TRBD1 (6 bases). This CDR3 comprises 15 residues. V lost 4 bases, J lost 6 bases, and 18 bases lay in between. Germline assignment: CDR1 LNHDA and CDR2 SQIVND (reference sequence). The CDR3 spells CASSRMETGHHGYTF. CDR3 in DNA: TGTGCCAGTAGTAGAATGGAAACGGGACACCATGGCTACACCTTC.

This chain joins TRBV6-6 and TRBJ2-5; TRBD2 matches at 8 bases. The CDR3 is made up of 14 amino acids. After removal of 2 bases from V and 3 bases from J, the junction contained 2 bases not matched to a gene. CDR1 is MNHNY, CDR2 SVGAGI, per germline (reference sequence). CDR3 region: CASSYVSGKETQYF. The CDR3 DNA reads as TGTGCCAGCAGTTACGTTAGCGGGAAAGAGACCCAGTACTTC.

V is TRBV28 and J is TRBJ2-5, with D possibly being TRBD1 (6 bases). CDR1 and CDR2 (germline): MDHEN, SYDVKM. The CDR3 loop spans 12 amino acids. Trimming left V 8 bases short and J 4 bases short, with 11 bases between. The CDR3 bases are TGTGCCAGCCTGACAGGATCAGAGACCCAGTACTTC. Its translation is CASLTGSETQYF.

About this clone itself: An end of the junction does not agree with germline; a read error may underlie this. The V and J genes are TRBV11-3 and TRBJ1-2; a weak D match, TRBD1 (5 bases). The CDR3 is made up of 14 amino acids. From germline, CDR1 is SGHNT and CDR2 YENEEA. The CDR3 sequence is CTSSLRGSPYGYTF. DNA of the CDR3: TGTACCAGCAGCTTAAGGGGCAGCCCTTATGGCTACACCTTC.

This clone appeared a single time. V usage is TRBV18 and J usage is TRBJ2-3; D unclear. In germline, CDR1 is KGHSH, CDR2 LQKENI. This CDR3 comprises 12 residues. Deletions cut 3 bases from V and 6 bases from J, with 7 bases between. The CDR3 spells CASSPRADTQYF. CDR3 bases: TGTGCCAGCTCACCTCGAGCTGATACGCAGTATTTT. Full variable domain (remainder filled in from reference TRBV18 and TRBJ2-3): NAGVMQNPRHLVRRRGQEARLRCSPMKGHSHVYWYRQLPEEGLKFMVYLQKENIIDESGMPKERFSAEFPKEGPSILRIQQVVRGDSAAYFCASSPRADTQYFGPGTRLTVL.

The chain employs TRBV5-1 and TRBJ2-3, with 12 positions matching TRBD2. This CDR3 region has 18 residues. Germline assignment: CDR1 SGHRS and CDR2 YFSETQ. With V trimmed by 4 bases and J by 5 bases, 14 bases remained unmatched. CDR3 region: CASSTSPLAGGPQDTQYF. The CDR3 region has the DNA TGCGCCAGCAGCACCAGCCCTCTAGCGGGGGGGCCCCAAGATACGCAGTATTTT.

The chain uses TRBV19 and TRBJ2-5; D is undetermined. This CDR3 comprises 13 residues. The V gene's germline CDR1 is LNHDA and CDR2 SQIVND (reference sequence). The V end lost 5 bases, the J end lost 4 bases, and 11 bases lay between the germline ends. The DNA for the CDR3 is TGTGCCAGTAGTGTTCTGACGGGAGAGACCCAGTACTTC. Translating gives CASSVLTGETQYF.

V and J are TRBV6-5 and TRBJ1-3; D gene ambiguous. Trimming took off 7 bases at V and 0 bases at J, with 10 bases between the two ends. The CDR3 totals 14 residues. Germline V gene lookup returns CDR1 MNHEY and CDR2 SVGAGI. The CDR3 DNA reads TGTGCCAGCACGAGATCCCACTCTGGAAACACCATATATTTT. Protein product: CASTRSHSGNTIYF.

This sequence joins TRBV18 and TRBJ1-4, with a possible D match to TRBD1 (5 bases). Deletions cut 3 bases from V and 3 bases from J, with 11 bases between. This CDR3 has 15 amino acids. Germline values: CDR1 KGHSH, CDR2 LQKENI. In nucleotides, the CDR3 is TGTGCCAGCTCACCGACAGTGATGGCTAATGAAAAACTGTTTTTT. This codes for CASSPTVMANEKLFF.

The chain joins TRBV19 to TRBJ1-1; 7 bases line up with TRBD1. V gave up 6 bases and J gave up 3 bases; unmatched junction bases: 7. This CDR3 contains 14 residues. Germline CDR1 reads LNHDA; CDR2 reads SQIVND (reference sequence). The CDR3, as DNA: TGTGCCAGTAGAACACAGGGGATTGACACTGAAGCTTTCTTT. Translation gives CASRTQGIDTEAFF.

This chain links TRBV6-1 with TRBJ2-7, with 10 bases fitting TRBD1. The CDR3 loop spans 15 amino acids. V lost 1 base to trimming and J lost 4 bases; unmatched junction nucleotides: 4. Germline CDR1 reads MNHNS; CDR2 reads SASEGT. CDR3 nucleotide sequence: TGTGCCAGCAGTGAAGTACCGGGACAGGGGTACGAGCAGTACGTC. It codes for CASSEVPGQGYEQYV.

This chain joins TRBV28 and TRBJ1-2, with 8 bases identical to TRBD1. CDR1 is MDHEN and CDR2 is SYDVKM in the germline V gene. The CDR3 contains 14 residues. Trimming removed 2 bases from V and 8 bases from J; junction bases left unmatched: 7. The CDR3 loop reads CASSLTPGQEGYTF. The CDR3 DNA reads TGTGCCAGCAGTTTAACCCCGGGACAGGAGGGCTACACCTTC.

The chain is built from TRBV7-3 and TRBJ2-5, with a possible D match to TRBD1 (5 bases). V was shortened by 3 bases and J by 11 bases, with 19 bases between the two germline ends. CDR3 length: 14 residues. The germline gives CDR1 SGHTA, CDR2 FQGTGA. The CDR3: CASSFSRVNCGQYF. The DNA of the CDR3 is TGTGCCAGCAGCTTTAGCAGGGTTAATTGCGGACAGTACTTC.

V gene TRBV5-6 combines with J gene TRBJ1-3, with 9 bases identical to TRBD1. The J segment lost 5 bases and the V segment lost 3 bases, leaving 6 bases of the junction unmatched. Germline CDR1 SGHDT, CDR2 YYEEEE. This CDR3 spans 15 amino acids. The CDR3 DNA reads TGTGCCAGCAGCTCCCCGGGACAGGGAAGAAACACCATATATTTT. It yields the protein CASSSPGQGRNTIYF.

The chain carries TRBV9 and TRBJ2-1; 11 bases line up with TRBD2. The CDR3 extends over 16 amino acids. Germline V gene lookup returns CDR1 SGDLS and CDR2 YYNGEE. Losses at the gene ends were 3 bases for V and 1 base for J; bases not matched to a gene: 3. CDR3 loop: CASSALAGGSYNEQFF. CDR3 in DNA: TGTGCCAGCAGCGCTCTAGCGGGGGGTTCCTACAATGAGCAGTTCTTC.

The chain joins TRBV7-9 to TRBJ1-2, with unresolved D. With 0 bases removed from V and 5 bases from J, the gap between germline ends came to 4 bases. The CDR3 length is 12 residues. CDR1 is SEHNR and CDR2 is FQNEAQ in the germline V gene (reference sequence). The CDR3 protein is CASSLATYGYTF. Here the CDR3 DNA reads TGTGCCAGCAGCTTAGCCACATATGGCTACACCTTC.

This clone turned up a few times. V usage is TRBV24-1 and J usage is TRBJ1-2, with D hard to call. Trimming removed 3 bases from V and 5 bases from J, with 9 bases in between. This CDR3 has 13 residues. The germline V gene encodes CDR1 KGHDR and CDR2 SFDVKD. CDR3 region: CATSDAPGYGYTF. Written as DNA, the CDR3 is TGTGCCACCAGTGATGCACCGGGGTATGGCTACACCTTC.